The source of this TCR beta chain is a study of human T cells and chemical hapten exposure. Indicated time point: patch test 3, about 24 weeks after DPC sensitization. As for treatment: therapeutic diphenylcyclopropenone sensitization with weekly scalp DPC. Via MiXCR, TCRdb re-called the RACE reads, giving one row per CDR3 protein. The sample contains 85,000 to 100,000 distinct CDR3 sequences, roughly a quarter of which appear only once. V lost 11 bases to trimming and J lost 1 base, with 12 bases between them. The germline V gene encodes CDR1 SGHAT and CDR2 FQNNGV. The CDR3 sequence is 14 residues long.

The TCR sequence derives from a man aged 35 to 55 with alopecia areata. Some clones in this sample may be carry-over from other donors' samples. Here the sequenced sample was whole blood, taken in connection with sensitization to the hapten diphenylcyclopropenone (DPC). The V gene is TRBV11-2, the J gene TRBJ2-6; D is perhaps TRBD2 (5 bases). CDR3: CADEGSSGANVLTF. DNA of the CDR3: TGTGCCGACGAAGGGAGTTCTGGGGCCAACGTCCTGACTTTC.